This TCR beta chain is drawn from a study of blood T cells in healthy people across ages. A second PCR, run for about 7 to 11 cycles, used a sample-barcoded 5' primer plus a J-beta primer mix. In TCRdb, the 5' RACE reads were re-called with MiXCR into one record per CDR3 protein. Of over 1,200,000 distinct CDR3 sequences listed, 45% to 70% were seen once; the top ten hold under 8.5%. Germline V gene sequence: CDR1 LGHDT, CDR2 YNNKEL (reference sequence). Trimming removed 4 bases from V and 0 bases from J, with 16 bases in between. The CDR3 has 17 residues. The specimen was blood. The chain couples TRBV3-1 to TRBJ2-1; D unresolved. This TCR was sampled from a young man in good health. The CDR3 protein is CASSPFGAADSYNEQFF. In nucleotides, the CDR3 is TGTGCCAGCAGCCCCTTTGGAGCAGCTGACTCCTACAATGAGCAGTTCTTC.